This T cell receptor (beta chain) came from a study of CD8+CD57+ T cells in acquired aplastic anemia. This clonotype came up many times. Its target is not known. Study-wide results and caveats: Levels of CD8+ Simpson's diversity were not significantly distinct in patients versus controls. Both patients and controls carried the same twenty-nine CD8+ CDR3 sequences.

Patients included in sequencing had previously demonstrated CD8+CD57+ cell expansion by flow cytometry. Severe acquired aplastic anemia affected all patients. By the time of blood sampling, patients had still received no therapy. This CDR3 is built from 15 residues. After removal of 4 bases from V and 1 base from J, the junction contained 1 base not matched to a gene. Germline V CDR1 and CDR2: MRHNA, SNTAGT. Genomic DNA, the template, was used for profiling of the TCR beta VDJ and CDR3. TCRdb used MiXCR to reprocess the reads, holding one entry per CDR3 protein. The sample includes 150,000 to 180,000 distinct CDR3 sequences, 40% to 65% seen only once; the top ten take approximately 12%.

The chain recombines TRBV6-4 with TRBJ2-3; 11 bases are a match to TRBD1. The specimen sequenced was sorted CD4+, CD8+, or CD8+CD57+ T cells (not recorded which) from PBMCs. This clonotype originated in a human donor with aplastic anemia. CDR3 loop: CASSGGQGGTDTQYF. CDR3 nucleotide sequence: TGTGCCAGCAGTGGGGGACAGGGGGGCACAGATACGCAGTATTTT.